One and the same sample provided the 20 T cell receptor beta chains below, sequenced in a study of tumor-infiltrating lymphocytes in primary liver carcinoma. Germline DNA was extracted too, while blood RNA derived from unsorted whole blood. Total RNA (roughly 530 ng) served as template for TCR beta cDNA synthesis primed by a constant-region primer. Amplification in three nested multiplex PCR rounds with slightly modified ARM-PCR gave rise to TCR beta libraries. TRBV1-TRBV30 forward primers and a C-beta reverse primer were used in the first two PCR rounds, which each ran for approximately 9 cycles. TCRdb re-analysed the multiplex PCR reads in MiXCR, keeping a single row per CDR3 protein. The table includes hundreds of thousands of distinct CDR3 sequences, around 50% detected once. The sequenced sample consisted of peripheral blood. The receptors originated from a woman between 25 and 40 years old with primary liver carcinoma and hepatitis B virus infection.

This clonotype was detected once. Compared with germline, one end of the junction differs, possibly owing to a read error. The rearrangement uses TRBV6-6 and TRBJ2-7; D might be TRBD1 (6 bases). The CDR3 loop spans 15 amino acids. CDR1 and CDR2 from the germline V gene are MNHNY and SVGAGI (reference sequence). CDR3 in DNA: TGTGCCGGCAGGAATATCGACAGGATGTTCTACGAGCAGTACTTC. It encodes CAGRNIDRMFYEQYF.

To note about this clonotype: Relative to the germline gene, one junction end is altered; a read error may explain this. CDR3 sequence: CVSSLGTGDGYEQYF. For the CDR3, the DNA is TGTGTCAGCAGTTTAGGGACAGGGGATGGCTACGAGCAGTACTTC. J is TRBJ2-7 and V is TRBV28; 10 bases fit TRBD1. Germline CDR1 and CDR2: MDHEN and SYDVKM. There are 15 residues in the CDR3.

The chain couples TRBV4-1 to TRBJ2-7; tentatively, D is TRBD2 (5 bases). V was shortened by 4 bases and J by 0 bases, with 16 bases between the two germline ends. The germline V gene has CDR1 MGHRA and CDR2 YSYEKL. The CDR3 has 16 amino acids. The CDR3 DNA reads TGCGCCAGCAGCCCTCGGGAAGGCTCAGGCTCCTACGAGCAGTACTTC. Protein: CASSPREGSGSYEQYF.

Remarks on this clonotype: The conserved final phenylalanine or tryptophan is absent from the CDR3, which likely points to a read error. This chain links TRBV6-2 or TRBV6-3 with TRBJ1-5, with TRBD1 as a possible D gene (5 bases). The CDR3 is 15 amino acids. Looked up from germline, CDR1 is MNHEY and CDR2 is SVGEGT. The CDR3 reads CAISSLQGNHQPQHL. In DNA, the CDR3 is TGTGCCATCAGTTCTCTGCAGGGAAATCATCAGCCTCAGCATTTG.

Note on this clonotype: At one end, the junction sequence differs from germline, possibly due to a read error. The chain carries TRBV11-2 and TRBJ1-2, with 7 nucleotides matching TRBD1. There are 15 residues in the CDR3. Per germline, CDR1 SGHAT and CDR2 FQNNGV. The CDR3 coding sequence is TGTGCCAGCAACTTAGGCGGAGGGGGCTGGTATGGCTACGCCTTC. This gives the protein CASNLGGGGWYGYAF.

As for this clonotype: The junction shows a germline mismatch at one end, possibly a read error. The chain couples TRBV5-4 to TRBJ2-1; 10 bases align to TRBD2. Germline CDR1 SGHNT, CDR2 YYREEE (reference sequence). This CDR3 is 15 amino acids long. Here the CDR3 reads CASRLAGVSRNEQSF. CDR3 bases: TGTGCCAGCAGGCTAGCGGGAGTTTCGCGGAATGAGCAGTCCTTC.

V gene TRBV4-3 combines with J gene TRBJ2-5; D is uncertain. Germline V gives CDR1 LGHNA, CDR2 YSLEER. This CDR3 is built from 15 residues. V lost 0 bases and J 4 bases, leaving 12 bases between the germline ends. The CDR3 DNA is TGCGCCAGCAGCCAAGATCGACAAGTGGTAGAGACCCAGTACTTC. This translates into CASSQDRQVVETQYF.

Only one count was recorded for this clonotype. One base away lies a much larger clone, so this may be a sequencing read error. The chain is built from TRBV6-5 and TRBJ1-1; possibly TRBD1 for D (5 bases). Germline CDR1 reads MNHEY; CDR2 reads SVGAGI. The CDR3 is 13 amino acids. The CDR3 loop reads CVSRLTGNTEAFF. The DNA of the CDR3 is TGTGTCAGCAGACTTACAGGAAACACCGAAGCTTTCTTT.

In its sample, this clonotype was seen many times. CDR3 in DNA: TGTGCCAGCAGCTGGGGACAGATTAACTATGGCTACACCTTC. It yields the protein CASSWGQINYGYTF. The chain carries TRBV5-4 and TRBJ1-2, with TRBD1 matching 7 bases. The CDR3 consists of 14 residues. The V segment lost 3 bases and the J segment 1 base; nucleotides outside the gene matches: 3. The germline V gene has CDR1 SGHNT and CDR2 YYREEE (reference sequence). The whole variable domain, remainder taken from reference TRBV5-4 and TRBJ1-2, is ETGVTQSPTHLIKTRGQQVTLRCSSQSGHNTVSWYQQALGQGPQFIFQYYREEENGRGNFPPRFSGLQFPNYSSELNVNALELDDSALYLCASSWGQINYGYTFGSGTRLTVV.

The rearrangement links TRBV30 to TRBJ2-5; 12 bases align to TRBD2. This CDR3 contains 16 residues. CDR1 and CDR2 (germline): GTSNPN, SVGIG (reference sequence). Trimming cost V 7 bases and J 4 bases; bases outside gene matches: 13. The CDR3 loop reads CASSTMTSGRGETQYF. CDR3 DNA: TGTGCCTCCTCCACAATGACTAGCGGGAGAGGAGAGACCCAGTACTTC.

Worth noting for this clonotype: This may come from a read error, since a much larger clone is one base off. J is TRBJ1-2 and V is TRBV6-5; D is ambiguous. The V and J ends lost 8 bases and 5 bases respectively, with 9 bases between them. The germline gives CDR1 MNHEY, CDR2 SVGAGI. The CDR3 extends over 11 amino acids. Here the CDR3 reads CASGSLYGYTF. The CDR3 bases are TGTGCCAGCGGGTCCTTGTATGGCTACACCTTC.

About this clonotype itself: One junction end does not reproduce the germline sequence, and a read error may be involved. The genes are TRBV12-3 or TRBV12-4 and TRBJ1-2, with 7 bases that match TRBD1. CDR3 length: 16 residues. The CDR3 sequence is CASSPSVKGATHVYTF. The CDR3 DNA is TGTGCCAGCAGTCCCAGCGTTAAGGGGGCGACTCATGTCTACACCTTT.

This clonotype is a singleton in its sample. The V call is TRBV6-1, the J call TRBJ2-7; TRBD1 might be the D (6 bases). CDR3 length equals 14 residues. The V end was cut by 4 bases, the J end by 4 bases, with 14 bases between. CDR1 is MNHNS, CDR2 SASEGT, per germline. CDR3 nucleotide sequence: TGTGCCAGCAGTGTGATACAGGGTTGGTACGAGCAGTACTTC. Translated: CASSVIQGWYEQYF.

In regard to this clonotype: A much more abundant neighbour one base away suggests this may be a read error. This likely comes from a read error, as the CDR3 has no conserved phenylalanine or tryptophan at its end. The V call is TRBV4-1, the J call TRBJ2-5; the D gene is possibly TRBD2 (6 bases). Germline V gives CDR1 MGHRA, CDR2 YSYEKL. Trimming took off 1 base at V and 2 bases at J, with 11 bases between the two ends. The CDR3 covers 15 residues. The CDR3 protein is CASSQALGLQETQYS. The CDR3, as DNA: TGCGCCAGCAGCCAAGCGTTGGGACTTCAAGAGACCCAGTACTCC.

A word on this clonotype: This may be a read error: a much more frequent sequence differs by one nucleotide. The chain uses TRBV5-5 and TRBJ2-3; TRBD2 matches at 9 bases. This CDR3 has 14 amino acids. V shed 2 bases, J shed 5 bases, and the junction held 3 bases outside the gene matches. Per germline, CDR1 SGHKS and CDR2 YYEKEE (reference sequence). CDR3 loop: CASSFSGSIDTQYF. The CDR3 DNA sequence: TGTGCCAGCAGCTTTAGCGGGAGTATAGATACGCAGTATTTT.

This clonotype turned up a few times. The chain links TRBV14 to TRBJ2-5; no firm D call. Trimming left V 2 bases short and J 2 bases short, with 15 bases between. Germline CDR1 reads SGHDN; CDR2 reads FVKESK. The CDR3 length is 16 residues. Here the CDR3 reads CASSQSRLGLQETQYF. The CDR3 coding sequence is TGTGCCAGCAGCCAATCACGACTGGGATTACAAGAGACCCAGTACTTC.

The rearrangement joins TRBV6-6 to TRBJ2-1; 10 nucleotides match TRBD2. CDR1 is MNHNY, CDR2 SVGAGI, per germline (reference sequence). The CDR3 has 15 residues. V lost 7 bases, J lost 10 bases, and 13 bases stayed unmatched. CDR3 sequence: CASTPSGSGSYEQFF. DNA for the CDR3: TGTGCCAGCACTCCTAGCGGGAGCGGTTCATACGAGCAGTTCTTC.

As concerns this clonotype: Just one base apart from a much larger clone, this may be a read error. The rearrangement joins TRBV6-1 to TRBJ1-2; D not certain. CDR1 is MNHNS and CDR2 is SASEGT in the germline V gene. This CDR3 has 13 residues. CDR3 sequence (DNA): TGTGCCAGCAGTCCGGGGAGGTACTATGGCTACATCTTC. Protein: CASSPGRYYGYIF.

V and J are TRBV6-6 and TRBJ2-7, with TRBD1 identical over 7 bases. Germline V CDR1 and CDR2: MNHNY, SVGAGI (reference sequence). Losses at the gene ends were 6 bases for V and 3 bases for J; bases not matched to a gene: 17. This CDR3 is 17 amino acids long. CDR3 DNA sequence: TGTGCCAGCAGGGACAGGAATCAGGTTCCAACCAACTACGAGCAGTACTTC. Its translation: CASRDRNQVPTNYEQYF.

Turning to this clonotype: A much bigger clone sits one base away, suggesting this may be a read error. The chain carries TRBV6-2 or TRBV6-3 and TRBJ1-2; possibly TRBD1 for D (6 bases). Trimming took off 7 bases at V and 8 bases at J, with 20 bases between the two ends. Germline values: CDR1 MNHEY, CDR2 SVGEGT. The CDR3 covers 14 residues. As DNA, the CDR3 is TGTGCCAGCATGCGGGACAATCTACGGCGAGGCTACACCTTC. Protein product: CASMRDNLRRGYTF.